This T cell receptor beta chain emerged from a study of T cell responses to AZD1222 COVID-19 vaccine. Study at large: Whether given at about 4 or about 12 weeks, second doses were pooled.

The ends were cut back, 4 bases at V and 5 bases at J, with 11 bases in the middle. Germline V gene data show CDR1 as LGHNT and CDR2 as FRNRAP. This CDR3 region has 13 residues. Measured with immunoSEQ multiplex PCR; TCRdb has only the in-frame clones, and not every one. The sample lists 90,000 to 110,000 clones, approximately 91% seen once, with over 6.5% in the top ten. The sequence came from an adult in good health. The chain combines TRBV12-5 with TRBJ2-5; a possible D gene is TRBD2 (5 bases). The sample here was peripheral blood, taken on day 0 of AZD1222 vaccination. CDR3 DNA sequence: TGTGCTAGTGGTTCGGGGATGCGGGAGACCCAGTACTTC. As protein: CASGSGMRETQYF.